The rows below give T cell receptor beta chains drawn from one sample of a study of blood T cell repertoires in COVID-19. Here immunoSEQ multiplex PCR was the method, and the copy in TCRdb shows in-frame clones only, minus some. The data show about 70,000 clones, around 85% seen once. Sequencing used peripheral blood. The receptors derive from a human donor in a cohort sampled during active COVID-19. The CDR3 runs from the conserved cysteine through the conserved F or W. Each record gives: V gene, clone size, D gene, J gene, CDR3 DNA, CDR3 protein. D genes are given only for firm matches. Expanded clones get a size class; other rows say once, few or many, or leave the size out.

TRBV2	few	NA	TRBJ2-2	TGTGCCAGCTCCTTACAGGGAAATGTCGGGGAGCTGTTTTTT	CASSLQGNVGELFF
TRBV7-8	NA	NA	TRBJ1-4	TGTGCCAGCACCCCCTTGGGCGCAACTAATGAAAAACTGTTTTTT	CASTPLGATNEKLFF
TRBV29-1	NA	NA	TRBJ1-1	TGCAGCGGGGAGGGGGGTGGCACTGAAGCTTTCTTT	CSGEGGGTEAFF
TRBV10-2	once	NA	TRBJ2-6	TGCGCCAGCAGTCGAGACTCTGGGGCCAACGTCCTGACTTTC	CASSRDSGANVLTF
TRBV5-3	NA	NA	TRBJ1-6	TGTGCCAGAAGCCGCCAGGACAAGATAGTGGAACCCCTCCACTTT	CARSRQDKIVEPLHF
TRBV28	few	TRBD2	TRBJ2-1	TGTGCCAGCAGTTTATTAGGCGGGGGGGCGAGGAATGAGCAGTTCTTC	CASSLLGGGARNEQFF
TRBV30	NA	NA	TRBJ2-7	TGTGCCTGGAGTGTTCGGGGGACCTACGAGCAGTACTTC	CAWSVRGTYEQYF
TRBV6-5	NA	TRBD2	TRBJ2-7	TGTGCCACTTCGACTAGCGGGGTATACGAGCAGTACTTC	CATSTSGVYEQYF
TRBV3-1/TRBV3-2	once	TRBD2	TRBJ2-2	TGTGCCAGCAGCCAAGGGAGCGGGGGGGCCGGGGAGCTGTTTTTT	CASSQGSGGAGELFF
TRBV29-1	few	NA	TRBJ1-2	TGCAGCGTTGGCAGGGGAGTGGACTATGGCTACACCTTC	CSVGRGVDYGYTF
TRBV12-5	NA	TRBD1	TRBJ2-5	TGTGCTAGTGGTTTGGAAACGTCCGGACAGGGGTTTAGGAAGACCCAGTACTTC	CASGLETSGQGFRKTQYF
TRBV5-1	NA	NA	TRBJ1-2	TGCGCCAGCAGCACAGAGCGGTCGGGCTACACCTTC	CASSTERSGYTF
TRBV5-6	NA	NA	TRBJ1-1	TGTGCCAGCAGCATACAGGGGAACACTGAAGCTTTCTTT	CASSIQGNTEAFF
TRBV19	NA	NA	TRBJ1-1	TGTGCCAGTAGTATAGATCGAACGAGGTCTGAAGCTTTCTTT	CASSIDRTRSEAFF
TRBV18	NA	NA	TRBJ2-7	TGTGCCAGCTCACCACCGGCCAGGGCCTACGAGCAGTACTTC	CASSPPARAYEQYF
TRBV5-1	once	TRBD2	TRBJ2-2	TGCGCCAGCAGCTCCGGTAACCGGCTAGCGGGGGGTCCCGGGGAGCTGTTTTTT	CASSSGNRLAGGPGELFF
TRBV10-3	NA	TRBD2	TRBJ2-2	TGTGCCATCAGTGAGCGCGCAGGACTAGCGGACACCGGGGAGCTGTTTTTT	CAISERAGLADTGELFF
TRBV10-3	NA	NA	TRBJ1-2	TGTGCCATCAAAGAGGGGGAGGGCTACACCTTC	CAIKEGEGYTF
TRBV11-3	NA	NA	TRBJ2-2	TGTGCCAGCAGCCCACAGGGAGCTCGGACCGGGGAGCTGTTTTTT	CASSPQGARTGELFF
TRBV5-1	few	TRBD1	TRBJ1-5	TGCGCCAGCAGCTGCCGGGACAGGGATGGGAATCAGCCCCAGCATTTT	CASSCRDRDGNQPQHF
TRBV5-4	NA	TRBD1	TRBJ2-6	TGTGCCAGCAGCTTGGAAGGGGGCCGCCCCTCTGGGGCCAACGTCCTGACTTTC	CASSLEGGRPSGANVLTF
TRBV7-3	once	NA	TRBJ2-2	TGTGCCAGCAGTCTTAGTTTGGAGGGGGAGCTGTTTTTT	CASSLSLEGELFF
TRBV6-2/TRBV6-3	NA	NA	TRBJ2-5	TGTGCCAGCAGTGAGCTGGACAGCCAAGAGACCCAGTACTTC	CASSELDSQETQYF
TRBV11-2	NA	NA	TRBJ2-6	TGTGCCAGCAGCTTATTAGCCGGGGCCAACGTCCTGACTTTC	CASSLLAGANVLTF
TRBV6-5	NA	NA	TRBJ1-3	TGTGCCAGCACCAACAAGAAATCAAGAAACACCATATATTTT	CASTNKKSRNTIYF
TRBV7-3	NA	NA	TRBJ1-1	TGTGCCAGCAGCTTGGGGGCGGGTGGGATCCCTGAAGCTTTCTTT	CASSLGAGGIPEAFF
TRBV9	NA	NA	TRBJ2-1	TGTGCCAGCAGCGTACTAGGGGGAAATAATGGTGAGCAGTTCTTC	CASSVLGGNNGEQFF
TRBV6-5	NA	TRBD1	TRBJ1-6	TGTGCCAGCAGTTACCTGGACAGGGGCAACTCACCCCTCCACTTT	CASSYLDRGNSPLHF
TRBV12-5	NA	TRBD2	TRBJ2-1	TGTGCTAGTGGTAAAGCTAGCGGGGCGCCCTCCTACAATGAGCAGTTCTTC	CASGKASGAPSYNEQFF
TRBV5-1	NA	TRBD2	TRBJ2-5	TGCGCCAGCAGCCCAAATAGCGGGGGGGCCGAAGAGACCCAGTACTTC	CASSPNSGGAEETQYF
TRBV2	few	NA	TRBJ1-5	TGTGCCAGCAGTGAAACCGGGGATAGCAATCAGCCCCAGCATTTT	CASSETGDSNQPQHF
TRBV3-1/TRBV3-2	NA	TRBD2	TRBJ2-5	TGTGCCAGCAGCCAAGTCGACCGCGGGGGGCGATGGGAGACCCAGTACTTC	CASSQVDRGGRWETQYF
TRBV5-1	NA	NA	TRBJ1-3	TGCGCCAGCAGCTTGACAGGAGACTCTGGAAACACCATATATTTT	CASSLTGDSGNTIYF
TRBV15	NA	NA	TRBJ1-2	TGTGCCACCAGCAGAGGTTCAGGGGACTATGGCTACACCTTC	CATSRGSGDYGYTF
TRBV6-5	NA	NA	TRBJ1-1	TGTGCCAGCCAGGGTAGTGCAGGGGCCGACACTGAAGCTTTCTTT	CASQGSAGADTEAFF
TRBV6-5	NA	NA	TRBJ1-1	TGTGCCAGCAGTTATGGTGGGTTCCGGTCGGAGGCTTTCTTT	CASSYGGFRSEAFF
TRBV6-5	NA	NA	TRBJ2-7	TGTGCCAGCAGTTACTCGCCGGGCTCCTACGAGCAGTACTTC	CASSYSPGSYEQYF
TRBV5-5	few	TRBD2	TRBJ2-7	TGTGCCAGCACCTTTACGGGGGGGTACGAGCAGTACTTC	CASTFTGGYEQYF
TRBV20-1	NA	TRBD1	TRBJ1-5	TGCAGTGCTAGTGACAGGGTCAGCAATCAGCCCCAGCATTTT	CSASDRVSNQPQHF
TRBV7-9	NA	TRBD2	TRBJ2-5	TGTGCCAGCAGCTTATTCGCGGGGGTCCAAGAGACCCAGTACTTC	CASSLFAGVQETQYF
TRBV7-9	NA	TRBD2	TRBJ2-7	TGTGCCAGCAGCCCACGGACGACTAGCGGGGGGGCATACGAGCAGTACTTC	CASSPRTTSGGAYEQYF
TRBV23-1	NA	TRBD1	TRBJ1-3	TGCGCCAGCAGTCAATCGACAGGGGCTGGAAACACCATATATTTT	CASSQSTGAGNTIYF
TRBV20-1	NA	NA	TRBJ1-1	TGCAGTGCTAGTGACGGGTCCACTGAAGCTTTCTTT	CSASDGSTEAFF
TRBV7-2	NA	NA	TRBJ1-2	TGTGCCAGTAAACCCTCGGGGGAACCTAACTATGGCTACACCTTC	CASKPSGEPNYGYTF
TRBV25-1	NA	NA	TRBJ2-3	TGTGCCAGCAGTGAATCGTCGGGAGCTTTAACAGATACGCAGTATTTT	CASSESSGALTDTQYF
TRBV29-1	NA	TRBD1	TRBJ1-1	TGCAGCGTTGTCCGGACAGGGGGCGCGGCTGCTGAAGCTTTCTTT	CSVVRTGGAAAEAFF
TRBV13	NA	TRBD1	TRBJ1-6	TGTGCCAGCAGCTCTACAGGGGGGAATTCACCCCTCCACTTT	CASSSTGGNSPLHF
TRBV11-1	NA	NA	TRBJ2-7	TGTGCCAGCAGCCCGACAAACCCCTACGAGCAGTACTTC	CASSPTNPYEQYF
TRBV18	once	TRBD1	TRBJ1-4	TGTGCCAGCTCACCGACAGGGGGAAAAGAAAAACTGTTTTTT	CASSPTGGKEKLFF
TRBV18	NA	NA	TRBJ2-5	TGTGCCAGCTCACTACAGGACGGGCAAGAGACCCAGTACTTC	CASSLQDGQETQYF